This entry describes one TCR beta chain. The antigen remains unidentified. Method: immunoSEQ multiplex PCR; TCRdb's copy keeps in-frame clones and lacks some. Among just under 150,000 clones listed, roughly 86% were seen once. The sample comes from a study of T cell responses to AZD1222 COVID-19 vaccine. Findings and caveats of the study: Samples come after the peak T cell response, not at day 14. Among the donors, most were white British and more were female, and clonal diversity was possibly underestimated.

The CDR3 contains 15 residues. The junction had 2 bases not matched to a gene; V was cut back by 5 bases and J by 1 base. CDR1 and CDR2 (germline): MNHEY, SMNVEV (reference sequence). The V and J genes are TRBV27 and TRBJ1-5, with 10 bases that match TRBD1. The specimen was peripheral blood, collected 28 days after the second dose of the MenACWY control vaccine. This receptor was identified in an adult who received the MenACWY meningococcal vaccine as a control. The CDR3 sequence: CASSPGQGSNQPQHF. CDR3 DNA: TGTGCCAGCAGTCCGGGACAGGGGAGCAATCAGCCCCAGCATTTT.